The clone carrying this T cell receptor (beta chain) has at least ten counts. The sample comes from a study of neurological immune-mediated disorders. TCRdb itself ran the 5' RACE reads through MiXCR, one entry per CDR3 protein. The data contain approximately 38,000 distinct CDR3 sequences, 9.5% to 13% of them singletons. The TCR originated in a woman aged 25 to 39 with HTLV-1-associated myelopathy (HAM/TSP). Source material: CD4+ T cells from blood.

In DNA form, the CDR3 reads TGTGCCAGCAGTTACGGAGGACAATCGGGTGAAAAACTGTTTTTT. Protein sequence: CASSYGGQSGEKLFF. The rearrangement links TRBV6-5 to TRBJ1-4, with a weak D call TRBD1 (5 bases). In germline, CDR1 is MNHEY, CDR2 SVGAGI. The germline V and J ends were trimmed by 2 bases and 7 bases, with 14 bases remaining between them. The CDR3 runs to 15 residues.